This passage covers 21 T cell receptor beta chains from one sample sequenced in a study of blood T cells in healthy people across ages. With a J-beta primer mix and a sample-barcoded 5' primer, a second PCR ran roughly 6 to 11 cycles. TCRdb analysed the 5' RACE reads with MiXCR anew, one entry per CDR3 protein. Here the sample spans 800,000 to 950,000 distinct CDR3 sequences, around 48% being singletons. Sequencing was carried out using blood. These receptors were collected from a man younger than 45 in good health.

This clonotype was seen only a few times. V usage is TRBV15 and J usage is TRBJ1-1; D is uncertain. The CDR3 has 14 residues. V lost 0 bases to trimming and J lost 1 base, with 6 bases between them. Germline V gives CDR1 LNHNV, CDR2 YYDKDF (reference sequence). CDR3 in DNA: TGTGCCACCAGCAGAGATCTGCAGAACACTGAAGCTTTCTTT. Its protein is CATSRDLQNTEAFF.

This chain joins TRBV27 and TRBJ2-1; 7 positions match TRBD1. This CDR3 region has 15 residues. CDR1 is MNHEY and CDR2 is SMNVEV in the germline V gene (reference sequence). J lost 2 bases, V lost 3 bases, and 4 bases had no gene match. The CDR3 sequence is CASSFETGTYNEQFF. The CDR3 region has the DNA TGTGCCAGCAGTTTCGAGACAGGGACCTACAATGAGCAGTTCTTC.

This chain joins TRBV3-1 and TRBJ1-2, with a weak D call TRBD1 (5 bases). In germline, CDR1 is LGHDT, CDR2 YNNKEL (reference sequence). Between the trimmed V and J ends, which lost 5 bases and 1 base, there was a span of 11 bases. There are 14 residues in the CDR3. CDR3: CASSARDGNYGYTF. The CDR3 nucleotides are TGTGCCAGCAGCGCCCGGGACGGTAACTATGGCTACACCTTC. Drawing the rest from reference TRBV3-1 and TRBJ1-2, the complete variable domain is DTAVSQTPKYLVTQMGNDKSIKCEQNLGHDTMYWYKQDSKKFLKIMFSYNNKELIINETVPNRFSPKSPDKAHLNLHINSLELGDSAVYFCASSARDGNYGYTFGSGTRLTVV.

The chain couples TRBV28 to TRBJ2-5; possibly TRBD1 or TRBD2 for D (5 bases each). The CDR3 is made up of 13 amino acids. Germline V gives CDR1 MDHEN, CDR2 SYDVKM. Trimming took 7 bases from V and 2 from J, leaving 11 bases between them. In DNA form, the CDR3 reads TGTGCCAGCATACCTGGGGGACAAGAGACCCAGTACTTC. Translating gives CASIPGGQETQYF.

The V gene is TRBV20-1, the J gene TRBJ2-7; 9 bases map to TRBD1. Germline assignment: CDR1 DFQATT and CDR2 SNEGSKA (reference sequence). This CDR3 region has 15 residues. V lost 5 bases, J lost 7 bases, and 15 bases stayed unmatched. The CDR3: CSAGRITGGTGEQYF. CDR3 bases: TGCAGTGCTGGACGGATAACAGGGGGCACGGGTGAGCAGTACTTC.

The rearrangement links TRBV7-3 to TRBJ2-3, with 16 positions matching TRBD2. The CDR3 totals 20 residues. CDR1 and CDR2 (germline): SGHTA, FQGTGA. The ends lost 2 bases at V and 0 bases at J; junction bases unmatched: 8. CDR3 DNA: TGTGCCAGCAGCTTATTGCCGGGACTAGCGGGGGGGACTAGCACAGATACGCAGTATTTT. It specifies CASSLLPGLAGGTSTDTQYF.

This clonotype appeared many times. The chain employs TRBV28 and TRBJ2-3; D is undetermined. The V end lost 8 bases, the J end lost 6 bases, and 6 bases lay between the germline ends. Germline CDR1 and CDR2: MDHEN and SYDVKM. The CDR3 is 10 amino acids. Here the CDR3 DNA reads TGTGCCAGCGGGTCGGATACGCAGTATTTT. It specifies CASGSDTQYF.

CDR3 in amino acids: CASSLDGPPTRDTQYF. CDR3 sequence (DNA): TGCGCCAGCAGCTTGGATGGACCCCCAACACGAGATACGCAGTATTTT. This chain connects TRBV5-1 to TRBJ2-3; D is unresolved. The CDR3 sequence is 16 residues long. V lost 0 bases and J 5 bases, leaving 16 bases between the germline ends. Germline V gene sequence: CDR1 SGHRS, CDR2 YFSETQ.

This chain connects TRBV28 to TRBJ1-1; 8 nucleotides match TRBD1. CDR1 is MDHEN, CDR2 SYDVKM, per germline. The CDR3 has 16 residues. The trim removed 6 bases at V and 2 bases at J, leaving 11 bases unmatched. The CDR3 nucleotides read TGTGCCAGCAGGGCAGGGGGCGCGGGTGGTAACACTGAAGCTTTCTTT. Translating it yields CASRAGGAGGNTEAFF.

The J gene is TRBJ2-3, the V gene TRBV4-1; TRBD1 agrees at 7 bases. Trimming took 1 base from V and 1 from J; bases not matched to a gene: 5. There are 16 residues in the CDR3. Germline V lookup: CDR1 MGHRA, CDR2 YSYEKL. Here the CDR3 reads CASSQGQGQGTDTQYF. The DNA for the CDR3 is TGCGCCAGCAGCCAAGGACAGGGTCAAGGCACAGATACGCAGTATTTT.

This clonotype was detected many times. This chain joins TRBV20-1 and TRBJ2-7, with 7 positions matching TRBD2. This CDR3 contains 15 residues. V trimming: 5 bases; J trimming: 1 base; junction bases outside the gene matches: 11. Germline V gene sequence: CDR1 DFQATT, CDR2 SNEGSKA (reference sequence). CDR3 DNA: TGCAGTGCTCCGGGCGGGGGACCTCTATCCTACGAGCAGTACTTC. Its translation is CSAPGGGPLSYEQYF.

This clonotype was picked up a small number of times. V gene TRBV11-1 combines with J gene TRBJ2-3; 8 nucleotides line up with TRBD2. The CDR3 contains 14 residues. With V trimmed by 4 bases and J by 4 bases, 4 bases remained unmatched. Germline-derived CDR1 and CDR2 are SGHAT and FQDESV (reference sequence). The CDR3 loop is CASSSGGAPDTQYF. As DNA, the CDR3 is TGTGCCAGCAGCTCCGGGGGGGCCCCAGATACGCAGTATTTT.

The CDR3 here is CASTFTASSSYEQYF. Written as DNA, the CDR3 is TGTGCCAGCACCTTCACAGCATCGAGCTCCTACGAGCAGTACTTC. The chain carries TRBV27 and TRBJ2-7; D is unclear. The CDR3 spans 15 residues. The germline V and J ends were trimmed by 7 bases and 0 bases, with 16 bases remaining between them. Germline V gene sequence: CDR1 MNHEY, CDR2 SMNVEV (reference sequence).

The chain combines TRBV2 with TRBJ2-1; 12 positions agree with TRBD2. V dropped 4 bases and J dropped 5; count of bases not matched to a gene: 3. The CDR3 sequence is 15 residues long. The V gene's germline CDR1 is SNHLY and CDR2 FYNNEI. DNA for the CDR3: TGTGCCAGCAGTGGGACTAGCGGGGATAACAATGAGCAGTTCTTC. Its translation is CASSGTSGDNNEQFF.

The chain recombines TRBV28 with TRBJ1-4; 9 positions match TRBD1. CDR1 and CDR2 (germline): MDHEN, SYDVKM. Losses at the gene ends were 4 bases for V and 3 bases for J; bases not matched to a gene: 12. The length of the CDR3 is 18 residues. CDR3 amino acids: CASSSTGQGGSANEKLFF. The DNA for the CDR3 is TGTGCCAGCAGTTCGACGGGACAGGGTGGGTCAGCTAATGAAAAACTGTTTTTT.

In its sample, this clonotype was seen a few times. The chain joins TRBV5-1 to TRBJ2-7; TRBD2 matches at 8 bases. Germline trimming cut 7 bases from V and 2 bases from J; bases unmatched to any gene: 5. The germline V gene has CDR1 SGHRS and CDR2 YFSETQ. There are 13 residues in the CDR3. CDR3 protein: CASGSGTAYEQYF. The CDR3 DNA sequence: TGCGCCAGCGGTAGCGGGACTGCCTACGAGCAGTACTTC.

As DNA, the CDR3 is TGTGCCATCAGTGACCCGCGGAGGACATCTAACTATGGCTACACCTTC. This sequence encodes CAISDPRRTSNYGYTF. This rearrangement joins TRBV10-3 to TRBJ1-2; TRBD1 might be the D (5 bases). Germline V gene lookup returns CDR1 ENHRY and CDR2 SYGVKD. V was clipped by 3 bases and J by 0 bases, with 14 bases between them. The CDR3 contains 16 residues.

Note on this clonotype: A much larger clone differs by one base, so this may be a read error. V usage is TRBV6-2 or TRBV6-3 and J usage is TRBJ2-4; D perhaps matches TRBD1 (5 bases). The DNA end is a closer match to TRBJ2-7, so the J assignment may be wrong. Germline V lookup: CDR1 MNHEY, CDR2 SVGEGT. This CDR3 spans 14 amino acids. The CDR3 spells CASSDDVQGYEQYF. The CDR3 region has the DNA TGTGCCAGCAGTGACGATGTCCAGGGTTACGAGCAGTACTTC.

This clonotype showed up just a few times. The J gene is TRBJ2-2, the V gene TRBV28; 9 bases match TRBD1. Germline-derived CDR1 and CDR2 are MDHEN and SYDVKM. The CDR3 spans 15 residues. V lost 3 bases to trimming and J lost 7 bases; unmatched junction nucleotides: 6. CDR3 bases: TGTGCCAGCAGTTTTACACAGGGGGCGGTCGGGGAGCTGTTTTTT. Its translation: CASSFTQGAVGELFF. Based on the CDR3 plus reference TRBV28 and TRBJ2-2, the full variable domain is DVKVTQSSRYLVKRTGEKVFLECVQDMDHENMFWYRQDPGLGLRLIYFSYDVKMKEKGDIPEGYSVSREKKERFSLILESASTNQTSMYLCASSFTQGAVGELFFGEGSRLTVL.

The rearrangement uses TRBV10-3 and TRBJ2-1, with D possibly matching TRBD1 (6 bases). The CDR3 loop spans 15 amino acids. Trimming removed 10 bases at V and 4 bases at J, with 20 bases between. Per germline, CDR1 ENHRY and CDR2 SYGVKD. CDR3 region: CATRGEGASYNEQFF. CDR3 nucleotide sequence: TGTGCCACCAGGGGCGAGGGAGCAAGTTACAATGAGCAGTTCTTC.

The sample holds a few counts of this clonotype. V gene TRBV6-5 combines with J gene TRBJ2-5; 7 nucleotides align to TRBD2. This CDR3 has 14 residues. Trimming took 0 bases from V and 5 from J; bases not matched to a gene: 3. CDR1 is MNHEY, CDR2 SVGAGI, per germline. CDR3 sequence: CASSYSGGSETQYF. CDR3 sequence (DNA): TGTGCCAGCAGTTACTCCGGGGGGAGTGAGACCCAGTACTTC.